The TCR beta chain under discussion was sequenced for a study of T cells in Graves' hyperthyroidism and ophthalmopathy (dated by TCRdb to the late 2010s). About the full investigation: Peripheral blood samples were taken at the time of initial diagnosis, prior to any treatment. To identify distinguishing TCR V-J signatures, a discovery cohort of around 100 patients was used, comprising 43 with Graves' ophthalmopathy and some 60 with stable Graves' hyperthyroidism. Prospective prediction of ophthalmopathy was tested in an independent validation cohort of approximately 19 hyperthyroidism patients and 15 to 17 patients who later progressed to ophthalmopathy. The 100 discovery patients were randomly divided into training and test sets at a 7:3 ratio. In roughly six Graves' hyperthyroidism patients, the study also compared T-cell repertoires from thyroid tissue with T-cell repertoires from blood. After sampling, hyperthyroidism patients received methimazole starting at 30 mg daily, and ophthalmopathy patients received high-dose intravenous methylprednisolone. According to the paper, TCR Vbeta CDR3 sequencing was carried out on about 140 peripheral blood samples, which came from 40 to 45 ophthalmopathy, 70 to 80 hyperthyroidism and approximately 17 progressor patients. The study at large found these results: In validation, the model predicted progression to ophthalmopathy with around 71% sensitivity and approximately 78% specificity, a median of approximately 6.5 months before onset. Most expanded thyroid clonotypes (frequency above 0.001) were also detected in blood, a finding suggesting that blood repertoires may reflect thyroid immune responses. Ophthalmopathy was separated from stable hyperthyroidism by a 13 V-J signature model, with 85% to 90% sensitivity and approximately 81% specificity obtained in cross-validation and 80%/75% obtained in testing. No statistical method was used to fix the sample size in advance, and group allocation was not hidden from the investigators.

Comment on this clonotype: Its antigen target is currently unknown. Base qualities are missing; no much larger clone stands one base away.

Ophthalmopathy patients had moderately to severely active disease, with a Clinical Activity Score of 3 or more, a NOSPECS grade of 4 or more, and a disease duration of less than 3 months. Patients with uncontrolled infections, other autoimmune diseases, pregnancy or lactation were excluded. Diagnoses were established on the basis of clinical symptoms, serum thyroxine and TRAb, thyroid ultrasound, and orbital computed tomography. PBMCs were isolated from 10 ml of fresh peripheral blood by Ficoll-Paque density gradient centrifugation. Trizol reagent was used to extract total RNA, and RNA quality was then checked on an Agilent 2100 Bioanalyzer. Amplification of TCR beta CDR3 regions was carried out from RNA transcripts. For the first round of RT-PCR on the TCR CDR3, the HTBI primer set was used together with the Qiagen OneStep RT-PCR kit. Libraries were constructed in a second round of multiplex PCR, after which size selection and purification were carried out. Sequencing of the libraries was done on an Illumina HiSeq2000 using paired-end 100 bp reads. Processing in the source paper ran as follows. SOAPnuke was used to process the raw data, throwing out any read that contained adapters or uncalled bases, had a mean Phred below 15, or lacked an exact constant-primer or identifier match. COPE v1.2.5 was used to merge the high-quality paired reads, and each unique nucleotide sequence was defined as a clonotype. MiTCR v1.1 was used to align clonotypes to the IMGT TRBV, TRBD and TRBJ reference segments. Only V-J combinations with frequency above 0.0001, covering 98% to 99.2% of repertoires, were analysed. The TCS score was defined as F50 (clonal expansion) divided by E x V (chaos), with BLOSUM62-based TCRdist calculated between CDR3 peptides within each V-J. Welch's t-statistics and random forest reduced approximately 520 V-J features to 13, which were used in a naive Bayes classifier (R e1071). The raw public reads went through TCRdb reprocessing: fastp at Q25, MiXCR clone calling, in-frame beta chains kept. Rows are combined by CDR3 protein, so each entry shows the most common genes and DNA. The V and J calls here are based on TCRdb, not the publication. This sample comprises roughly 350,000 distinct CDR3 sequences, about 14% of them detected only once. The ten most abundant clones make up about 18% of the sample.

The specimen was blood. This TCR was recovered from a woman aged 30 to 39 with Graves' ophthalmopathy.

The DNA sequence is given as TGTGCCAGCAGCGAGACACGTTATACGCAGTATTTT. This is translated as CASSETRYTQYF. The chain is assembled from TRBV2 and TRBJ2-3; no confident D gene assignment can be made. CDR3 length: 12 amino acids, cysteine to phenylalanine. Just the 36-base CDR3 DNA is kept, in frame starting at base 1. The germline V gene gives CDR1 as SNHLY and CDR2 as FYNNEI. Trimming costs V 6 bases and J 7 bases, and their ends lie 11 bases apart.